The T cell receptor beta chain under discussion was sequenced for a study of T cells in localized non-small cell lung cancer. General study results and limits: There were a median around 60 of the top 100 tumor clones appearing in adjacent lung. Uninvolved adjacent lung had the highest recorded T cell clonality, with tumor below it.

Clones were read by immunoSEQ multiplex PCR, and TCRdb kept only the in-frame ones, dropping some. The table has some 1,100 clones, 20% seen once. The V gene lost 2 bases and the J gene lost 3 bases, with 11 bases spanning the gap. Germline CDR1 reads SGHRS; CDR2 reads YFSETQ. This CDR3 is 14 amino acids long. Concerning this clone itself: Antigen: not known.

V and J are TRBV5-1 and TRBJ1-1; possible D gene TRBD1, 6 bases. Sequenced here: normal lung tissue next to the tumor, sampled before any cancer treatment. This receptor was taken from a male donor aged 60 or over with stage III lung adenocarcinoma. DNA for the CDR3: TGCGCCAGCAGCTTAACAGGGCGCGACACTGAAGCTTTCTTT. This translates into CASSLTGRDTEAFF.